This record concerns one T cell receptor beta chain sequence. Its matching antigen is unknown. Next came a second PCR, run for about 7 to 12 cycles, which used a sample-barcoded 5' primer along with a J-beta primer mix. Each cDNA molecule was tagged by a template-switch adaptor that had 12 random nucleotides. Researchers report that each sample yielded at least 2.5 million CDR3-containing paired-end reads. TCRdb itself ran the 5' RACE reads through MiXCR, one entry per CDR3 protein. This sample has fewer than 1.5 million distinct CDR3 sequences, with around 42% found just once. This sample is part of a study of blood T cells in healthy people across ages. Germline loops: CDR1 DFQATT, CDR2 SNEGSKA (reference sequence). The CDR3 spans 13 residues. Trimming took 6 bases from V and 1 from J, leaving 11 bases between them. Findings and limits, study-wide: Diversity figures derived from one million T cells were judged to underestimate the true value.

The gene calls are TRBV20-1 and TRBJ2-3; tentatively, D is TRBD2 (6 bases). The sequenced sample consisted of blood. This TCR came from a woman under 30 in good health. The CDR3 protein is CSAWWRGTDTQYF. The DNA of the CDR3 is TGCAGTGCCTGGTGGAGGGGCACAGATACGCAGTATTTT.